The clone carrying this TCR beta chain counts as medium-sized by frequency. The antigen remains undetermined. The patients sequenced had a carbamazepine-induced Stevens-Johnson syndrome or toxic epidermal necrolysis reaction. The iRepertoire multiplex PCR system with TCR subtype-specific primers built both bulk and single-cell libraries. TCRdb derives one entry per CDR3 protein from the multiplex PCR reads, leaving out DNA. Its listing shows almost 5,500 distinct CDR3 sequences. This record belongs to a study of T cells in severe cutaneous drug reactions. Study-wide results and limits: In carbamazepine-induced Stevens-Johnson syndrome or toxic epidermal necrolysis, TRBV12-4 averaged around 29% in blister cells and around 5% in PBMC.

There are 15 residues in the CDR3. Germline loops: CDR1 MDHEN, CDR2 SYDVKM. The J gene is TRBJ2-7, the V gene TRBV28. The origin of this receptor is a human donor with a severe cutaneous adverse drug reaction. The specimen sequenced was PBMCs. CDR3 sequence: CASRTKLSSVYEQYF.